What follows is one TCR beta chain and its context. The antigen is unknown. This specimen comes from a study of monozygotic twins with inflammatory bowel disease. Study-level findings and limits: IBD patients shared fewer clonotypes with others than healthy twins, especially with disease activity. Limited power may explain why concordant and discordant twins showed no difference in repertoire similarity.

The germline V gene encodes CDR1 MNHEY and CDR2 SVGAGI. This CDR3 comprises 15 residues. During cDNA synthesis, UMIs that each contained a 6-nucleotide sample barcode were added by means of template switching. Amplification used two nested PCRs: roughly 15 cycles, then 9 cycles, on TCRalpha/TCRbeta cDNA. For each CDR3 protein, TCRdb gives one entry from its re-call of the 5' RACE reads, without DNA. The sample data list fewer than 550,000 distinct CDR3 sequences. The sequence was obtained from a human donor with ulcerative colitis or Crohn's disease, or a healthy co-twin of an affected twin (not recorded which). The rearrangement uses TRBV6-5 and TRBJ2-5; TCRdb outputs TRBD1, but without DNA this stays unchecked. The sequencing input was blood. The CDR3 sequence is CASSYFGTTQETQYF.